One sample yielded the 9 T cell receptor beta chains listed below, sequenced in a study of shared clonotypes between healthy human individuals. Clones were sequenced by immunoSEQ multiplex PCR, and TCRdb holds only the in-frame ones, with some missing. The sample consists of approximately 1,500,000 clones, roughly 98% of them appearing once. Material: naive CD4+ T cells sorted from blood. Subset of the sample: CD45RA+ positively selected. The receptor set was obtained from a man aged 25-45 years in good health.

The chain uses TRBV28 and TRBJ1-5; D not certain. V lost 2 bases and J 1 base, leaving 12 bases between the germline ends. The CDR3 runs to 16 residues. Per germline, CDR1 MDHEN and CDR2 SYDVKM. The CDR3 here is CASSLIGGLSNQPQHF. CDR3 DNA: TGTGCCAGCAGTTTAATTGGTGGGTTGAGCAATCAGCCCCAGCATTTT.

The V call is TRBV7-2, the J call TRBJ2-1, with 9 bases lining up with TRBD2. This CDR3 is built from 17 residues. Germline V gene sequence: CDR1 SGHTA, CDR2 FQGNSA. Trimming removed 5 bases from V and 7 bases from J; junction bases left unmatched: 15. CDR3 coding DNA: TGTGCCAGCAGCACCTCTGGCGGGGCGGGAGGGTCGAATGAGCAGTTCTTC. Translation gives CASSTSGGAGGSNEQFF. The whole variable domain, remainder taken from reference TRBV7-2 and TRBJ2-1, is GAGVSQSPSNKVTEKGKDVELRCDPISGHTALYWYRQSLGQGLEFLIYFQGNSAPDKSGLPSDRFSAERTGGSVSTLTIQRTQQEDSAVYLCASSTSGGAGGSNEQFFGPGTRLTVL.

The chain joins TRBV6-5 to TRBJ2-6, with no clear D. CDR1 is MNHEY, CDR2 SVGAGI, per germline. Trimming stripped 7 bases from V and 4 bases from J, with 11 bases between. There are 14 residues in the CDR3. CDR3 sequence reads: CASTLFFGANVLTF. CDR3 in DNA: TGTGCCAGCACTTTGTTTTTCGGGGCCAACGTCCTGACTTTC.

The chain joins TRBV28 to TRBJ2-7; D remains ambiguous. V was cut by 5 bases and J by 0 bases, with 20 bases left in between. This CDR3 spans 17 amino acids. CDR1 MDHEN and CDR2 SYDVKM come from the germline V gene. CDR3 nucleotides: TGTGCCAGCAGTCAACCCCTCCCCGGACCAAACTCCTACGAGCAGTACTTC. Translating gives CASSQPLPGPNSYEQYF.

The chain is built from TRBV10-2 and TRBJ1-2; D is perhaps TRBD1 (5 bases). This CDR3 is 14 amino acids long. V was clipped by 6 bases and J by 2 bases, with 13 bases between them. CDR1 is WSHSY, CDR2 SAAADI, per germline. CDR3 sequence (DNA): TGCGCCAGCAGGGATCCCGGGGACAACTATGGCTACACCTTC. Encoded protein: CASRDPGDNYGYTF.

With regard to this clone: The identical CDR3 is also encoded by other nucleotide sequences in the sample. The rearrangement uses TRBV5-1 and TRBJ2-1; no clear D gene. Trimming shortened V by 0 bases and J by 4 bases, and 8 bases separated the two germline ends. Germline V gene sequence: CDR1 SGHRS, CDR2 YFSETQ. The CDR3 has 14 amino acids. CDR3 in amino acids: CASSLAPGYNEQFF. Here the CDR3 DNA reads TGCGCCAGCAGCTTGGCCCCGGGTTACAATGAGCAGTTCTTC.

V and J are TRBV10-3 and TRBJ1-5; D might be TRBD1 (6 bases). V lost 10 bases, J lost 3 bases, and 22 bases lay in between. There are 16 residues in the CDR3. Germline lookup yields CDR1 ENHRY and CDR2 SYGVKD. The CDR3 DNA follows: TGTGCCACATCGCCCGGGACATCAGAACACAATCAGCCCCAGCATTTT. This gives the protein CATSPGTSEHNQPQHF.

V and J are TRBV5-1 and TRBJ2-7, with 12 bases matching TRBD2. Looked up from germline, CDR1 is SGHRS and CDR2 is YFSETQ. The CDR3 runs 14 residues. The J segment lost 10 bases and the V segment lost 8 bases, leaving 13 bases of the junction unmatched. The CDR3 sequence: CASGSGTSGLSQYF. For the CDR3, the DNA is TGCGCCAGTGGCAGTGGGACTAGCGGGCTATCTCAGTACTTC.

This chain links TRBV14 with TRBJ2-1; 8 nucleotides line up with TRBD2. Germline V lookup: CDR1 SGHDN, CDR2 FVKESK. The CDR3 is made up of 20 amino acids. Trimming removed 4 bases from V and 6 bases from J; junction bases left unmatched: 23. Here the CDR3 DNA reads TGTGCCAGCAGCCTATCGTGGGTAGCGGGGCTTTCCCCTCATGGCAATGAGCAGTTCTTC. It is translated as CASSLSWVAGLSPHGNEQFF.